The 28 T cell receptor beta chains given below trace back to one sample, sequenced in a study of long-term antiretroviral therapy in people with HIV. Researchers ran immunoSEQ v3.0 at survey level. Method: immunoSEQ multiplex PCR; TCRdb's copy keeps in-frame clones and lacks some. The table shows some 35,000 clones, with roughly 80% occurring only once. The sequencing here drew on unsorted PBMCs, taken 0.4 years before starting antiretroviral therapy. The receptor source for this set is a man aged 18 to 30 with HIV.

This chain joins TRBV18 and TRBJ2-2, with 7 bases that match TRBD1. Looked up from germline, CDR1 is KGHSH and CDR2 is LQKENI. The CDR3 loop spans 15 amino acids. Trimming removed 6 bases from V and 3 bases from J; junction bases left unmatched: 7. The CDR3 nucleotides are TGTGCCAGCTCCCAAGGGGGCGCGGACACCGGGGAGCTGTTTTTT. This codes for CASSQGGADTGELFF. The variable domain in full, completed from reference TRBV18 and TRBJ2-2, reads NAGVMQNPRHLVRRRGQEARLRCSPMKGHSHVYWYRQLPEEGLKFMVYLQKENIIDESGMPKERFSAEFPKEGPSILRIQQVVRGDSAAYFCASSQGGADTGELFFGEGSRLTVL.

The chain has TRBV5-1 and TRBJ2-2, with 9 bases fitting TRBD1. The CDR3 spans 14 residues. Germline loops: CDR1 SGHRS, CDR2 YFSETQ. Trimming cost V 5 bases and J 3 bases; bases outside gene matches: 2. CDR3 amino acids: CASRGTGYTGELFF. CDR3 nucleotide sequence: TGCGCCAGCAGAGGGACAGGGTACACCGGGGAGCTGTTTTTT.

The rearrangement links TRBV11-2 to TRBJ2-7; TRBD2 matches at 8 bases. From germline, CDR1 is SGHAT and CDR2 FQNNGV. The V segment lost 5 bases and the J segment 1 base; nucleotides outside the gene matches: 10. This CDR3 is built from 16 residues. The CDR3 spells CASSILTSGGSYEQYF. In nucleotides, the CDR3 is TGTGCCAGCAGCATATTGACCAGCGGGGGATCCTACGAGCAGTACTTC.

The rearrangement joins TRBV27 to TRBJ1-1; TRBD1 aligns across 10 bases. The CDR3 extends over 18 amino acids. CDR1 is MNHEY, CDR2 SMNVEV, per germline (reference sequence). V shed 5 bases, J shed 0 bases, and the junction held 12 bases outside the gene matches. The CDR3 protein is CASSPARDRGTMNTEAFF. In nucleotides, the CDR3 is TGTGCCAGCAGTCCCGCGCGGGACAGGGGTACCATGAACACTGAAGCTTTCTTT.

This chain links TRBV6-5 with TRBJ1-5; D is ambiguous. The germline CDR1 and CDR2 sequences are MNHEY and SVGAGI. V was clipped by 6 bases and J by 4 bases, with 4 bases between them. The CDR3 loop spans 11 amino acids. The CDR3 protein is CASRLNQPQHF. Here the CDR3 DNA reads TGTGCCAGCAGGTTGAATCAGCCCCAGCATTTT.

The CDR3 coding sequence is TGCGCCAGCAGCTTGTTACAGGGCCCGAACACTGAAGCTTTCTTT. It specifies CASSLLQGPNTEAFF. This chain connects TRBV5-1 to TRBJ1-1, with D possibly being TRBD1 (6 bases). From germline, CDR1 is SGHRS and CDR2 YFSETQ. CDR3 length equals 15 residues. The V and J ends lost 1 base and 1 base respectively, with 11 bases between them. The entire variable domain, with the rest obtained from reference TRBV5-1 and TRBJ1-1, is as follows: KAGVTQTPRYLIKTRGQQVTLSCSPISGHRSVSWYQQTPGQGLQFLFEYFSETQRNKGNFPGRFSGRQFSNSRSEMNVSTLELGDSALYLCASSLLQGPNTEAFFGQGTRLTVV.

The J gene is TRBJ2-3, the V gene TRBV5-1; D is uncertain. Looked up from germline, CDR1 is SGHRS and CDR2 is YFSETQ. The CDR3 runs 12 residues. V lost 2 bases to trimming and J lost 2 bases, with 3 bases between them. CDR3 DNA: TGCGCCAGCAGCTTTAACACAGATACGCAGTATTTT. It is translated as CASSFNTDTQYF. Combining the CDR3 with reference TRBV5-1 and TRBJ2-3 gives the whole variable domain KAGVTQTPRYLIKTRGQQVTLSCSPISGHRSVSWYQQTPGQGLQFLFEYFSETQRNKGNFPGRFSGRQFSNSRSEMNVSTLELGDSALYLCASSFNTDTQYFGPGTRLTVL.

This sequence joins TRBV18 and TRBJ1-3; D unclear. V was pared by 1 base and J by 0 bases, with 10 bases between. Germline assignment: CDR1 KGHSH and CDR2 LQKENI. This CDR3 has 16 amino acids. The CDR3 nucleotides read TGTGCCAGCTCACCACTAAGGGCCACCTCTGGAAACACCATATATTTT. Translated, it gives CASSPLRATSGNTIYF. Based on the CDR3 plus reference TRBV18 and TRBJ1-3, the full variable domain is NAGVMQNPRHLVRRRGQEARLRCSPMKGHSHVYWYRQLPEEGLKFMVYLQKENIIDESGMPKERFSAEFPKEGPSILRIQQVVRGDSAAYFCASSPLRATSGNTIYFGEGSWLTVV.

This chain uses TRBV11-2 with TRBJ2-5, with D possibly matching TRBD2 (6 bases). The CDR3 contains 16 residues. V lost 4 bases and J 5 bases, leaving 20 bases between the germline ends. Looked up from germline, CDR1 is SGHAT and CDR2 is FQNNGV. CDR3 protein: CASSSRTTLDAETQYF. DNA of the CDR3: TGTGCCAGCAGCTCCAGGACTACTCTTGATGCTGAGACCCAGTACTTC.

V gene TRBV9 combines with J gene TRBJ1-4, with 7 bases identical to TRBD1. CDR1 and CDR2 from the germline V gene are SGDLS and YYNGEE. Losses at the gene ends were 0 bases for V and 7 bases for J; bases not matched to a gene: 6. The CDR3 length is 15 residues. CDR3 DNA sequence: TGTGCCAGCAGCGTAGCGGCAGGGGGGGGTGAAAAACTGTTTTTT. Its protein is CASSVAAGGGEKLFF.

The V call is TRBV16, the J call TRBJ2-7; the D gene is possibly TRBD1 (6 bases). With 0 bases removed from V and 3 bases from J, the gap between germline ends came to 12 bases. The CDR3 consists of 15 residues. Germline V gene lookup returns CDR1 KGHSY and CDR2 FQNENV. The CDR3 is CASSQSGQTSYEQYF. The CDR3 DNA follows: TGTGCCAGCAGCCAATCCGGACAGACGAGCTACGAGCAGTACTTC.

The CDR3 nucleotides are TGTGCCAGCTCACCCTCACCATACTCTCGGCGGACCGGGGAGCTGTTTTTT. It is translated as CASSPSPYSRRTGELFF. This sequence joins TRBV18 and TRBJ2-2, with D unclear. The germline V and J ends were trimmed by 3 bases and 5 bases, with 19 bases remaining between them. Germline lookup yields CDR1 KGHSH and CDR2 LQKENI. The CDR3 totals 17 residues.

V and J are TRBV29-1 and TRBJ2-1; no firm D call. V was trimmed by 3 bases and J by 0 bases, leaving 9 bases between them. Germline lookup yields CDR1 SQVTM and CDR2 ANQGSEA. The CDR3 extends over 14 amino acids. CDR3 loop: CSVDRGSSYNEQFF. The CDR3 coding sequence is TGCAGCGTTGACAGAGGTAGCTCCTACAATGAGCAGTTCTTC.

V and J are TRBV30 and TRBJ2-7, with D possibly TRBD2 on 6 matching bases. This CDR3 comprises 11 residues. CDR1 and CDR2 from the germline V gene are GTSNPN and SVGIG (reference sequence). V lost 5 bases to trimming and J lost 4 bases, with 9 bases between them. CDR3 nucleotide sequence: TGTGCCTGGGCGGGGTTTTACGAGCAGTACTTC. It encodes CAWAGFYEQYF.

The genes are TRBV6-6 and TRBJ1-5, with 8 bases matching TRBD1. The CDR3 contains 15 residues. Germline CDR1 and CDR2: MNHNY and SVGAGI (reference sequence). V shed 2 bases, J shed 6 bases, and the junction held 6 bases outside the gene matches. CDR3 bases: TGTGCCAGCAGTTACATGCGGACAGGGAGTCAGCCCCAGCATTTT. It specifies CASSYMRTGSQPQHF.

The rearrangement joins TRBV9 to TRBJ2-7; 7 bases align to TRBD1. Germline V gives CDR1 SGDLS, CDR2 YYNGEE. The CDR3 loop spans 18 amino acids. V was clipped by 3 bases and J by 0 bases; unmatched bases: 15. CDR3: CASSGSLGYGDSSYEQYF. CDR3 in DNA: TGTGCCAGCAGCGGATCCCTTGGGTACGGGGACAGCTCCTACGAGCAGTACTTC.

This clone was recorded only once. This chain joins TRBV19 and TRBJ1-1, with 7 bases fitting TRBD1. This CDR3 is built from 17 residues. V lost 5 bases to trimming and J lost 5 bases; unmatched junction nucleotides: 17. The germline V gene has CDR1 LNHDA and CDR2 SQIVND (reference sequence). This CDR3 reads CASSQRQGLPVWTEAFF. The DNA for the CDR3 is TGTGCCAGTAGTCAACGACAGGGACTCCCCGTATGGACTGAAGCTTTCTTT.

The chain is built from TRBV12-5 and TRBJ2-7; D ambiguous. The CDR3 runs 16 residues. Germline CDR1 LGHNT, CDR2 FRNRAP. Deletions cut 0 bases from V and 3 bases from J, with 15 bases between. The CDR3 DNA is TGTGCTAGTGGTTTGGTAGGTGCCGGCTACGTCTACGAGCAGTACTTC. This translates into CASGLVGAGYVYEQYF.

This clone was seen only a few times. V is TRBV6-5 and J is TRBJ2-7; D is unclear. V was cut by 5 bases and J by 7 bases, with 18 bases left in between. The CDR3 covers 14 residues. Germline CDR1 reads MNHEY; CDR2 reads SVGAGI. The CDR3 DNA is TGTGCCAGCAGTGCCTACACCGGAACCATAGAGCAGTACTTC. It yields the protein CASSAYTGTIEQYF.

The chain combines TRBV2 with TRBJ2-5, with D perhaps matching TRBD2 (5 bases). The CDR3 extends over 13 amino acids. Germline CDR1 reads SNHLY; CDR2 reads FYNNEI. The V gene lost 8 bases and the J gene lost 5 bases, with 15 bases spanning the gap. DNA for the CDR3: TGTGCCAGCTGGGTGGGTTCGGGGGAGACCCAGTACTTC. Translating it yields CASWVGSGETQYF.

The CDR3 DNA reads TGCAGTGCTCACAGTACCTACGAGCAGTACTTC. It specifies CSAHSTYEQYF. V gene TRBV20-1 combines with J gene TRBJ2-7; D unresolved. The CDR3 runs to 11 residues. CDR1 DFQATT and CDR2 SNEGSKA come from the germline V gene (reference sequence). V lost 5 bases to trimming and J lost 2 bases, with 7 bases between them.

J is TRBJ1-5 and V is TRBV21-1; TRBD1 is taken as the D call from the table, unchecked against the DNA. TRBV21-1 is listed as a pseudogene. The CDR3 length is 19 residues. The CDR3 nucleotides are TGTGCCAGCACCCCCCAGGGACAGGGAGTTGGTGGTGCTGGTCAGCCCCAGCATTTT. This encodes CASTPQGQGVGGAGQPQHF.

This chain uses TRBV4-1 with TRBJ2-4, with D hard to call. This CDR3 has 15 residues. Germline V CDR1 and CDR2: MGHRA, YSYEKL. The ends were cut back, 4 bases at V and 1 base at J, with 11 bases in the middle. The CDR3 spells CASSPIGWAKNIQYF. The CDR3 DNA is TGCGCCAGCAGCCCCATAGGGTGGGCCAAAAACATTCAGTACTTC.

The chain joins TRBV19 to TRBJ2-3; D not certain. V gave up 1 base and J gave up 0 bases, with 17 bases separating them. Germline V gene sequence: CDR1 LNHDA, CDR2 SQIVND (reference sequence). The CDR3 sequence is 18 residues long. CDR3 nucleotide sequence: TGTGCCAGTAGTATAGCCCGAGATCAGCGCTTGAGCACAGATACGCAGTATTTT. It translates to CASSIARDQRLSTDTQYF. The whole variable domain, filled in from reference TRBV19 and TRBJ2-3, reads DGGITQSPKYLFRKEGQNVTLSCEQNLNHDAMYWYRQDPGQGLRLIYYSQIVNDFQKGDIAEGYSVSREKKESFPLTVTSAQKNPTAFYLCASSIARDQRLSTDTQYFGPGTRLTVL.

The rearrangement joins TRBV7-3 to TRBJ1-2, with TRBD1 matching 9 bases. V was clipped by 5 bases and J by 8 bases; unmatched bases: 12. The CDR3 sequence is 15 residues long. Germline V gives CDR1 SGHTA, CDR2 FQGTGA. CDR3 coding DNA: TGTGCCAGCAGCCCCTCCGGGACAGGGAACTGGGGCTACACCTTC. Its protein is CASSPSGTGNWGYTF.

The J gene is TRBJ1-3, the V gene TRBV6-1, with D perhaps TRBD1 (6 bases). CDR3 size: 13 residues. Germline lookup yields CDR1 MNHNS and CDR2 SASEGT. V was cut by 1 base and J by 8 bases, with 9 bases left in between. The CDR3 DNA reads TGTGCCAGCAGTGAAGGACAGGTACACACCATATATTTT. It is translated as CASSEGQVHTIYF.

The rearrangement links TRBV7-9 to TRBJ2-4, with no clear D. The CDR3 is 13 amino acids. The V gene lost 5 bases and the J gene lost 7 bases, with 12 bases spanning the gap. Germline V gene sequence: CDR1 SEHNR, CDR2 FQNEAQ (reference sequence). The CDR3 spells CASSGNSRNIQYF. Written as DNA, the CDR3 is TGTGCCAGCAGCGGAAACTCTAGGAACATTCAGTACTTC.

The rearrangement uses TRBV19 and TRBJ2-1; perhaps TRBD2 as D (5 bases). Germline-derived CDR1 and CDR2 are LNHDA and SQIVND (reference sequence). The CDR3 covers 14 residues. The germline V and J ends were trimmed by 5 bases and 5 bases, with 13 bases remaining between them. CDR3 amino acids: CASSLSSANNEQFF. The CDR3 DNA follows: TGTGCCAGTAGTTTGAGTAGCGCAAACAATGAGCAGTTCTTC.